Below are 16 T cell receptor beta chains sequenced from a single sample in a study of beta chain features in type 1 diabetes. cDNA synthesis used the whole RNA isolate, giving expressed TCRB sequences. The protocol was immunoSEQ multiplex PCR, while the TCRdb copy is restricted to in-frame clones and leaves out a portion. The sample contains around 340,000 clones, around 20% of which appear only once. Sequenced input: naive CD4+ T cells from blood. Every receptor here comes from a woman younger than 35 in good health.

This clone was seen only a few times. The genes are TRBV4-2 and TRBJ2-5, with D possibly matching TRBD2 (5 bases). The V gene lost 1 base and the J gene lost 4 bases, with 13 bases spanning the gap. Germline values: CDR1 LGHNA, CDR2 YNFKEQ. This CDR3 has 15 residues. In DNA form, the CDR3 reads TGTGCCAGCAGCCAAGGAGGTCGGGATGGAGAGACCCAGTACTTC. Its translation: CASSQGGRDGETQYF.

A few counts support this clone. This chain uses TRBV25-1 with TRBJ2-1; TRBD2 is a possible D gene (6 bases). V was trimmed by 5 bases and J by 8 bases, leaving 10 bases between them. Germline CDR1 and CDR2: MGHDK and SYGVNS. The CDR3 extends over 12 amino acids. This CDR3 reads CASSSRLDEQFF. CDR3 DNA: TGTGCCAGCAGTTCTCGACTAGATGAGCAGTTCTTC. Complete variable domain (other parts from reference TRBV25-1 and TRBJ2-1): EADIYQTPRYLVIGTGKKITLECSQTMGHDKMYWYQQDPGMELHLIHYSYGVNSTEKGDLSSESTVSRIRTEHFPLTLESARPSHTSQYLCASSSRLDEQFFGPGTRLTVL.

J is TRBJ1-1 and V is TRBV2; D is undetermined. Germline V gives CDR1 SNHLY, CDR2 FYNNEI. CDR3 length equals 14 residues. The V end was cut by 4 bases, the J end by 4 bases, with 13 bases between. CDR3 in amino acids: CASSVETRSTEAFF. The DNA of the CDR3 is TGTGCCAGCAGTGTGGAGACCCGAAGCACTGAAGCTTTCTTT.

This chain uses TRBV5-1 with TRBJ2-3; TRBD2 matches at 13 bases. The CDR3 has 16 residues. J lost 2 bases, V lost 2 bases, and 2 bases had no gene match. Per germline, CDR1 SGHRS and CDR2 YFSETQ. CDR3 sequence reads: CASSFGTSGDTDTQYF. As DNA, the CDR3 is TGCGCCAGCAGCTTCGGGACTAGCGGGGACACAGATACGCAGTATTTT.

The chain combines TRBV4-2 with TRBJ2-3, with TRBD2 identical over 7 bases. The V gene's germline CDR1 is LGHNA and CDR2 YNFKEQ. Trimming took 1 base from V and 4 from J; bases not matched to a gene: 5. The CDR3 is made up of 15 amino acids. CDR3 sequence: CASSQGRESADTQYF. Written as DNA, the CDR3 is TGTGCCAGCAGCCAAGGGCGGGAGTCCGCAGATACGCAGTATTTT.

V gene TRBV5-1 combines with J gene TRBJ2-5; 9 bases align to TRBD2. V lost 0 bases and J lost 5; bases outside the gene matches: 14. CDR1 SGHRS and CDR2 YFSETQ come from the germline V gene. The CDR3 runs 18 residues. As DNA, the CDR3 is TGCGCCAGCAGCTTGGTAATTAGCGGGAGCCCGCGCGGGGAGACCCAGTACTTC. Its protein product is CASSLVISGSPRGETQYF.

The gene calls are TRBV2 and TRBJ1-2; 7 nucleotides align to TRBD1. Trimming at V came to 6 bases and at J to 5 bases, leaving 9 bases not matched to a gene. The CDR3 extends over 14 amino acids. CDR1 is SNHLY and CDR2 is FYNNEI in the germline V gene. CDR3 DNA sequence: TGTGCCAGCAGCCCAACGGGCAGGGGGTATGGCTACACCTTC. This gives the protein CASSPTGRGYGYTF. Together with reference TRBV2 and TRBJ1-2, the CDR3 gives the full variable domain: EPEVTQTPSHQVTQMGQEVILRCVPISNHLYFYWYRQILGQKVEFLVSFYNNEISEKSEIFDDQFSVERPDGSNFTLKIRSTKLEDSAMYFCASSPTGRGYGYTFGSGTRLTVV.

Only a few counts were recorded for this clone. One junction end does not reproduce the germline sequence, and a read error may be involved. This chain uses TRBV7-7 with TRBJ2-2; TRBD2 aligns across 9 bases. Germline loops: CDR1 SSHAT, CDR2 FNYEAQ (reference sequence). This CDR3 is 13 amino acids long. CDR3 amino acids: CASSPTSGGELFF. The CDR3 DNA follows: TGTGCTAGCAGCCCGACTAGCGGCGGGGAGCTGTTTTTT.

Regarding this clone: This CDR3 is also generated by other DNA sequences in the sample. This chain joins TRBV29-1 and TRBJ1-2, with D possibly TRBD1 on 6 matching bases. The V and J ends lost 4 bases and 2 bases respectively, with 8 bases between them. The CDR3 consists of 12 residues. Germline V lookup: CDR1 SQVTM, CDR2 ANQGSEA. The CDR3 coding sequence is TGCAGCGTTGTTAGGGGGAACTATGGCTACACCTTC. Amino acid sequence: CSVVRGNYGYTF.

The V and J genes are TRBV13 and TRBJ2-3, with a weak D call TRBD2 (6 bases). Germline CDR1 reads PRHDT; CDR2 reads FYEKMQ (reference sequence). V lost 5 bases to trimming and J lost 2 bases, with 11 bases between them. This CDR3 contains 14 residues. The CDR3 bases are TGTGCCAGCAGCACGACTAGGGCCACAGATACGCAGTATTTT. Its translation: CASSTTRATDTQYF. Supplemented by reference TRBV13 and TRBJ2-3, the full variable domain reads AAGVIQSPRHLIKEKRETATLKCYPIPRHDTVYWYQQGPGQDPQFLISFYEKMQSDKGSIPDRFSAQQFSDYHSELNMSSLELGDSALYFCASSTTRATDTQYFGPGTRLTVL.

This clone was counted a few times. CDR3 sequence reads: CSVAYGPDQPQHF. For the CDR3, the DNA is TGCAGCGTTGCCTACGGTCCTGATCAGCCCCAGCATTTT. V usage is TRBV29-1 and J usage is TRBJ1-5; D call uncertain. CDR1 SQVTM and CDR2 ANQGSEA come from the germline V gene. This CDR3 is built from 13 residues. Trimming removed 4 bases from V and 5 bases from J, with 12 bases in between.

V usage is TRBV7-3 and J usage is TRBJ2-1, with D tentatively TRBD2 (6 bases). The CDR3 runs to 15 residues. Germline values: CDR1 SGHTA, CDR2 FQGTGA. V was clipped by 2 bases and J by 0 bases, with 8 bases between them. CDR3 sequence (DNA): TGTGCCAGCAGCTTAGGTAGCGGCTCCTACAATGAGCAGTTCTTC. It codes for CASSLGSGSYNEQFF.

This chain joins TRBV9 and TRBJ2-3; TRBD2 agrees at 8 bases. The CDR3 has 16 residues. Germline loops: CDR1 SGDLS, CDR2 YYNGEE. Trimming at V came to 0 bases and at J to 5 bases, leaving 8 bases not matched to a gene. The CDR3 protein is CASSVGAGGVKDTQYF. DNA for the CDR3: TGTGCCAGCAGCGTAGGGGCGGGGGGAGTGAAAGATACGCAGTATTTT.

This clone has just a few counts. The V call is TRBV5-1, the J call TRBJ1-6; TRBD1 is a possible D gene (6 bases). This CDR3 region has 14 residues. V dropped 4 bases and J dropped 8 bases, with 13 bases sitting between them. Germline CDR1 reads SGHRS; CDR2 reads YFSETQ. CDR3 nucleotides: TGCGCCAGCAGCCCGGGACACGGCTATTCACCCCTCCACTTT. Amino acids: CASSPGHGYSPLHF.

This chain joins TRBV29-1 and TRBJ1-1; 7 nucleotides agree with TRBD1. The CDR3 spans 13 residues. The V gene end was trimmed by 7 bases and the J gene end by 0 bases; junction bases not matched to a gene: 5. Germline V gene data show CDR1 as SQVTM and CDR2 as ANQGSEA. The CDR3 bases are TGCAGCGGGAGCAGGGGGGTGAACACTGAAGCTTTCTTT. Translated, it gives CSGSRGVNTEAFF.

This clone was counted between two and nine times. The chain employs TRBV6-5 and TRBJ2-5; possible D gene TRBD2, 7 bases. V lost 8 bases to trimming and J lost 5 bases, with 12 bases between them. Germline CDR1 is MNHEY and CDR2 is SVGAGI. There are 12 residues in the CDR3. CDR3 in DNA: TGTGCCAGCCGGGGGGCCGAGGAGACCCAGTACTTC. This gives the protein CASRGAEETQYF.